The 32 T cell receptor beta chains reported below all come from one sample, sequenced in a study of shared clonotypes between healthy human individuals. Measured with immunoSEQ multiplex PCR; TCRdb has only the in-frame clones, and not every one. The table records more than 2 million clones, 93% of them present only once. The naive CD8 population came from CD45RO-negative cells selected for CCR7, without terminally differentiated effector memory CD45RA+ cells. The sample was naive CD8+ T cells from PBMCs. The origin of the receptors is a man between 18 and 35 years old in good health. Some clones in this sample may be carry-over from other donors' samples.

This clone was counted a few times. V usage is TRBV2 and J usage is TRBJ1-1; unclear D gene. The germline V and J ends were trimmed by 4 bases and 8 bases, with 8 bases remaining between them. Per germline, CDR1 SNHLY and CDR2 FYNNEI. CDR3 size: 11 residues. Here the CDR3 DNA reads TGTGCCAGCAGTGCAACGGCCGAAGCTTTCTTT. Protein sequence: CASSATAEAFF.

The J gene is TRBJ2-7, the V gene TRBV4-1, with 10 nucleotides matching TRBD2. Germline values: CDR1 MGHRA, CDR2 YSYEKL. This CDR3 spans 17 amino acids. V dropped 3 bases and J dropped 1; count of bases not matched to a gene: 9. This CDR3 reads CASSQDSPGLASYEQYF. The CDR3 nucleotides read TGCGCCAGCAGCCAGGACTCCCCGGGACTAGCGTCCTACGAGCAGTACTTC.

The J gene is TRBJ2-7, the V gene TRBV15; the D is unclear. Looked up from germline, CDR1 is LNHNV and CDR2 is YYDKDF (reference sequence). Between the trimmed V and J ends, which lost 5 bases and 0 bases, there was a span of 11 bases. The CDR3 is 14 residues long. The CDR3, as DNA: TGTGCCACCAGCCCCCCCACGAGCTCCTACGAGCAGTACTTC. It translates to CATSPPTSSYEQYF. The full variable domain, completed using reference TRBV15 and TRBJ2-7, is DAMVIQNPRYQVTQFGKPVTLSCSQTLNHNVMYWYQQKSSQAPKLLFHYYDKDFNNEADTPDNFQSRRPNTSFCFLDIRSPGLGDTAMYLCATSPPTSSYEQYFGPGTRLTVT.

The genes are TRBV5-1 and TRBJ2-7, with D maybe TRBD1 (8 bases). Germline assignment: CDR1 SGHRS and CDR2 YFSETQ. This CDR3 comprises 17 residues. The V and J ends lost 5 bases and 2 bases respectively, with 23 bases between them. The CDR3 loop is CASRTDREGLFTYEQYF. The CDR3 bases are TGCGCCAGCAGAACGGACAGGGAGGGTTTGTTTACCTACGAGCAGTACTTC.

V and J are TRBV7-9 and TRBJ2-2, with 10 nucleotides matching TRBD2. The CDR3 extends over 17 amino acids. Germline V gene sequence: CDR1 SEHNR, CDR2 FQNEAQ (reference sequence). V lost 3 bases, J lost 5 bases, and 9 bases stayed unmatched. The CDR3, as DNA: TGTGCCAGCAGCTTGAGCGCTAGCGGGAGTAGGACCGGGGAGCTGTTTTTT. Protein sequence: CASSLSASGSRTGELFF.

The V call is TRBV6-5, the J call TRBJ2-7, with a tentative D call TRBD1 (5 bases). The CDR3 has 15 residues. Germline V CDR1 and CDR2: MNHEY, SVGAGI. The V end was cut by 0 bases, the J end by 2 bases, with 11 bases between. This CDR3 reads CASSYSKGSTYEQYF. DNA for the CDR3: TGTGCCAGCAGTTACTCTAAGGGGTCTACCTACGAGCAGTACTTC.

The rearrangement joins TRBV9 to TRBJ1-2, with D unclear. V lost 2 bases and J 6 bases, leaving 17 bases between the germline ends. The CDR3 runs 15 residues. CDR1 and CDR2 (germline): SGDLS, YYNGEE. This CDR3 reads CASSVYSSGRNGYTF. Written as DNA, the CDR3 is TGTGCCAGCAGCGTCTACAGCAGTGGGAGGAATGGCTACACCTTC. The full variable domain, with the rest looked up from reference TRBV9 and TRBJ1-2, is DSGVTQTPKHLITATGQRVTLRCSPRSGDLSVYWYQQSLDQGLQFLIQYYNGEERAKGNILERFSAQQFPDLHSELNLSSLELGDSALYFCASSVYSSGRNGYTFGSGTRLTVV.

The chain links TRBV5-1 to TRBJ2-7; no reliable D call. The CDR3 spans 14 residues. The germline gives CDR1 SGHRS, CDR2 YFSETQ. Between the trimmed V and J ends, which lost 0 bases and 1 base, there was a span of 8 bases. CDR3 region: CASSLGEQSYEQYF. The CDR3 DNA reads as TGCGCCAGCAGCTTGGGCGAACAGTCCTACGAGCAGTACTTC.

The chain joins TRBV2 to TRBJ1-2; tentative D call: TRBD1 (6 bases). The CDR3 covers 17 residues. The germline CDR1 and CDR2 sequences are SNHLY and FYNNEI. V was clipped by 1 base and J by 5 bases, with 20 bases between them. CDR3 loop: CASSEVLGTHFGYGYTF. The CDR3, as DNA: TGTGCCAGCAGTGAAGTACTGGGGACACACTTTGGGTATGGCTACACCTTC.

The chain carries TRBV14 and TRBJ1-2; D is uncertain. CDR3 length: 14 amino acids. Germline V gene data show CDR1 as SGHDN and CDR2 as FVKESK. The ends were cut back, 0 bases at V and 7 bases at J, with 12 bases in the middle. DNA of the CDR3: TGTGCCAGCAGCCAAGAGGCGGCATCTCGTGGCTACACCTTC. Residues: CASSQEAASRGYTF.

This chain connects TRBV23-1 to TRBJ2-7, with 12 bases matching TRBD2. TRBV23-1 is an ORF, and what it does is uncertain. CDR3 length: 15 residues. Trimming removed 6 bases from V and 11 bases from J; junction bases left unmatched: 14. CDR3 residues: CASSHFRLGLAGKYF. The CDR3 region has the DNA TGCGCCAGCAGCCACTTCCGCCTCGGACTAGCGGGGAAGTACTTC.

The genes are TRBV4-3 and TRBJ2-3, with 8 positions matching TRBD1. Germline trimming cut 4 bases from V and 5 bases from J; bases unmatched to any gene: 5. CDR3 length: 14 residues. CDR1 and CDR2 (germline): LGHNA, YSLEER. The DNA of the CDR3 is TGCGCCAGCAGCCTGGACAGGGTAAAAGATACGCAGTATTTT. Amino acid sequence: CASSLDRVKDTQYF.

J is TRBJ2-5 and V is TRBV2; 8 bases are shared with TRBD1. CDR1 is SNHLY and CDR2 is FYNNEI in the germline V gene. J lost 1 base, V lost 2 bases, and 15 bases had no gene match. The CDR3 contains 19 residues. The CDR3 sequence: CASSETGGRPSHIQETQYF. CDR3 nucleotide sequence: TGTGCCAGCAGTGAAACAGGGGGGAGACCTTCTCACATCCAAGAGACCCAGTACTTC.

The CDR3 reads CASSNTGTADNEQFF. The DNA for the CDR3 is TGTGCCAGCAGCAATACCGGGACAGCTGACAATGAGCAGTTCTTC. V gene TRBV11-2 combines with J gene TRBJ2-1, with 7 bases lining up with TRBD1. CDR3 length: 15 amino acids. V shed 5 bases, J shed 5 bases, and the junction held 9 bases outside the gene matches. Germline CDR1 is SGHAT and CDR2 is FQNNGV.

The DNA for the CDR3 is TGTGCCAGCCAAAGACTAGCGGGAGACCCGAACACCGGGGAGCTGTTTTTT. Amino acids: CASQRLAGDPNTGELFF. The genes are TRBV2 and TRBJ2-2, with 12 nucleotides matching TRBD2. CDR3 length: 17 residues. With 8 bases clipped from V and 0 bases from J, the junction kept 7 bases outside the gene matches. Per germline, CDR1 SNHLY and CDR2 FYNNEI.

The CDR3 DNA is TGTGCCAGCACCGTTCGGGCGGCGAGCGGGAGCGCCCGGGGGACCTTCGAGCAGTACTTC. It codes for CASTVRAASGSARGTFEQYF. The chain employs TRBV7-8 and TRBJ2-7; 8 bases map to TRBD2. Trimming at V came to 7 bases and at J to 6 bases, leaving 29 bases not matched to a gene. Germline V lookup: CDR1 SGHVS, CDR2 FQNEAQ. This CDR3 is built from 20 residues. Together with reference TRBV7-8 and TRBJ2-7, the CDR3 gives the full variable domain: GAGVSQSPRYKVAKRGQDVALRCDPISGHVSLFWYQQALGQGPEFLTYFQNEAQLDKSGLPSDRFFAERPEGSVSTLKIQRTQQEDSAVYLCASTVRAASGSARGTFEQYFGPGTRLTVT.

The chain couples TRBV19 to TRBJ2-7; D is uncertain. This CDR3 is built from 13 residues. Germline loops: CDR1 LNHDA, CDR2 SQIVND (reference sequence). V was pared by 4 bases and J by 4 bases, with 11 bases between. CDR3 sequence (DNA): TGTGCCAGTAGTAGGCAGAGAGGTTACGAGCAGTACTTC. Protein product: CASSRQRGYEQYF.

CDR3 sequence reads: CASSPRTGGFYGYTF. In DNA, the CDR3 is TGTGCCAGCAGCCCCCGGACAGGGGGCTTCTATGGCTACACCTTC. The rearrangement joins TRBV14 to TRBJ1-2; 11 bases line up with TRBD1. Germline values: CDR1 SGHDN, CDR2 FVKESK. The V segment lost 4 bases and the J segment 4 bases; nucleotides outside the gene matches: 5. This CDR3 has 15 amino acids.

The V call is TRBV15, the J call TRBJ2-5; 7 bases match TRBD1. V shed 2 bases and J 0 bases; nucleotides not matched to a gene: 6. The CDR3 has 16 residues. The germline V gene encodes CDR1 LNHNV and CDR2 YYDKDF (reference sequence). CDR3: CATSRHIQGNQETQYF. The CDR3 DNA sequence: TGTGCCACCAGCAGACACATACAGGGGAACCAAGAGACCCAGTACTTC.

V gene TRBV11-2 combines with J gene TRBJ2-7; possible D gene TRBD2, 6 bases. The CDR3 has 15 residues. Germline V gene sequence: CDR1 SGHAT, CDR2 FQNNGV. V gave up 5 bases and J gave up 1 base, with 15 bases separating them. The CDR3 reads CASSPYRGTSYEQYF. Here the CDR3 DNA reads TGTGCCAGCAGCCCGTACCGGGGGACTTCCTACGAGCAGTACTTC. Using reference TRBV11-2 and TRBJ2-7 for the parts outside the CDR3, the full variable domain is EAGVAQSPRYKIIEKRQSVAFWCNPISGHATLYWYQQILGQGPKLLIQFQNNGVVDDSQLPKDRFSAERLKGVDSTLKIQPAKLEDSAVYLCASSPYRGTSYEQYFGPGTRLTVT.

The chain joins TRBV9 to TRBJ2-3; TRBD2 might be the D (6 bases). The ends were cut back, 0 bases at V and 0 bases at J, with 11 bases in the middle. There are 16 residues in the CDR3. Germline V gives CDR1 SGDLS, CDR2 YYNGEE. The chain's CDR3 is CASSVGSGRSTDTQYF. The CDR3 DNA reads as TGTGCCAGCAGCGTAGGTTCTGGGAGGAGCACAGATACGCAGTATTTT.

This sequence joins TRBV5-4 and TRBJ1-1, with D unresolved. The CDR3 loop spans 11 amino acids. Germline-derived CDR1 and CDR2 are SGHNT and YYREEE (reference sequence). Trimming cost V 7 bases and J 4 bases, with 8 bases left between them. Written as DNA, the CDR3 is TGTGCCAGCTCCGAGGGCACTGAAGCTTTCTTT. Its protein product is CASSEGTEAFF.

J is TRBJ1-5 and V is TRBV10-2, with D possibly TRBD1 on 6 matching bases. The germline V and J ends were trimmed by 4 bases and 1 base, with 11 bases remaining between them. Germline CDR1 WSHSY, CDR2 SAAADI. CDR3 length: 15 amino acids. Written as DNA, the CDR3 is TGCGCCAGCAGTGCGGGGGCGGCAAGCAATCAGCCCCAGCATTTT. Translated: CASSAGAASNQPQHF.

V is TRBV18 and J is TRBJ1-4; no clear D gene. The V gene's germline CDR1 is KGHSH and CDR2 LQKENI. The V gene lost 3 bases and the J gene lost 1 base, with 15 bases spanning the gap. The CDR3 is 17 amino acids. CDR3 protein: CASSPKTGIGTNEKLFF. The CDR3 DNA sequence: TGTGCCAGCTCACCCAAAACCGGGATAGGAACTAATGAAAAACTGTTTTTT.

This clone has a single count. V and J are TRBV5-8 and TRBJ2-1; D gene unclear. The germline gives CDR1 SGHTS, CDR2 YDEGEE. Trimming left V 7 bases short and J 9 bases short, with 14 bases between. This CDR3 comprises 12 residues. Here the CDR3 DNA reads TGTGCCAGCCGACCTCTAATTGGTGAGCAGTTCTTC. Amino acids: CASRPLIGEQFF.

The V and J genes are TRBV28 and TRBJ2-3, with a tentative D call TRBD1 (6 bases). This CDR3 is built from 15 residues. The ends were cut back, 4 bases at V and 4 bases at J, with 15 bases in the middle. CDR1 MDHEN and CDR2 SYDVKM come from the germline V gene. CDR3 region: CASSSVPTGSDTQYF. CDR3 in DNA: TGTGCCAGCAGTTCAGTTCCGACAGGCTCAGATACGCAGTATTTT.

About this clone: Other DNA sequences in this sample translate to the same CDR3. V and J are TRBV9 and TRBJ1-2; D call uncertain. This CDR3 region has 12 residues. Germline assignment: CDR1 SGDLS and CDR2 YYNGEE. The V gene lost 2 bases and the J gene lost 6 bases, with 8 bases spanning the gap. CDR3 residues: CASSVGRDGYTF. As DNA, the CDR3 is TGTGCCAGCAGCGTTGGGCGTGATGGCTACACCTTC.

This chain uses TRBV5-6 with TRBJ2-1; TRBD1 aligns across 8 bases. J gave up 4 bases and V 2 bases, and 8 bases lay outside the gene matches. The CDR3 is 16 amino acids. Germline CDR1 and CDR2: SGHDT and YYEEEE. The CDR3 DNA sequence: TGTGCCAGCAGCTTTCGTGGCAGGGGGCCATACAATGAGCAGTTCTTC. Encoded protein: CASSFRGRGPYNEQFF.

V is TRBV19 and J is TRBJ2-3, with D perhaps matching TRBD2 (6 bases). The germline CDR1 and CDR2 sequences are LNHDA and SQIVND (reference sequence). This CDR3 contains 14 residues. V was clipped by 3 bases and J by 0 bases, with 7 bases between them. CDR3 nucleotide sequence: TGTGCCAGTAGTATTGCGGGGAGCACAGATACGCAGTATTTT. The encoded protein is CASSIAGSTDTQYF.

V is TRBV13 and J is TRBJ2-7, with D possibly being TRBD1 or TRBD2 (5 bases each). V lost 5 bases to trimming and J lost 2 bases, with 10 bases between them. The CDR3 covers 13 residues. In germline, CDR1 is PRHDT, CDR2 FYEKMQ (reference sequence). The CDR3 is CASSRGPTYEQYF. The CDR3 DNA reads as TGTGCCAGCAGCCGGGGCCCAACCTACGAGCAGTACTTC. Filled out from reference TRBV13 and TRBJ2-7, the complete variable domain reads AAGVIQSPRHLIKEKRETATLKCYPIPRHDTVYWYQQGPGQDPQFLISFYEKMQSDKGSIPDRFSAQQFSDYHSELNMSSLELGDSALYFCASSRGPTYEQYFGPGTRLTVT.

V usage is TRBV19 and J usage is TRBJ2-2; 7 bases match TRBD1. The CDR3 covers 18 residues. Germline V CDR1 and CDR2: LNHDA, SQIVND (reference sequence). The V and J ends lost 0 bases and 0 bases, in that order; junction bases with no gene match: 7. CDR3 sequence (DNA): TGTGCCAGTAGTATAGATCTGGGGACAGAAGCGAACACCGGGGAGCTGTTTTTT. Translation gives CASSIDLGTEANTGELFF.

The CDR3 DNA reads as TGTGCCAGCAGCTGGCCGGTAAGCGCTACCTCCACAGATACGCAGTATTTT. It specifies CASSWPVSATSTDTQYF. The chain is built from TRBV7-6 and TRBJ2-3; D is undetermined. Germline lookup yields CDR1 SGHVS and CDR2 FNYEAQ. The CDR3 length is 17 residues. Trimming stripped 4 bases from V and 2 bases from J, with 19 bases between.